Following are 19 T cell receptor beta chains from one sample sequenced in a study of PD-L1 blockade in urothelial cancer. TCRdb's table, derived via immunoSEQ multiplex PCR, lists solely in-frame clones and lacks some. The top ten clones hold 8% to 13% of a sample with about 48,000 clones, approximately 86% of them seen once. Time point given: peripheral blood 6 weeks after treatment start. This specimen consisted of PBMCs, obtained around atezolizumab (anti-PD-L1) treatment. These receptors all stem from a man between 60 and 75 years old with urothelial cancer.

The chain joins TRBV4-1 to TRBJ1-2; D may be TRBD1 (6 bases). The CDR3 consists of 13 residues. The V gene lost 0 bases and the J gene lost 8 bases, with 10 bases spanning the gap. The germline V gene encodes CDR1 MGHRA and CDR2 YSYEKL. The CDR3 here is CASSQDQGFGYTF. DNA of the CDR3: TGCGCCAGCAGCCAAGACCAGGGGTTCGGCTACACCTTC.

To note about this clone: The sample carries other DNA sequences with the same CDR3. The genes are TRBV5-4 and TRBJ2-7, with TRBD2 matching over 8 bases. The V gene's germline CDR1 is SGHNT and CDR2 YYREEE (reference sequence). The CDR3 length is 12 residues. V lost 4 bases, J lost 4 bases, and 1 base stayed unmatched. For the CDR3, the DNA is TGTGCCAGCAGCACTAGCGGATACGAGCAGTACTTC. This codes for CASSTSGYEQYF.

This chain's CDR3 is CASITSKIADTQYF. CDR3 sequence (DNA): TGTGCCAGCATAACTAGCAAGATTGCAGATACGCAGTATTTT. This sequence joins TRBV6-4 and TRBJ2-3; D might be TRBD2 (6 bases). Trimming shortened V by 7 bases and J by 4 bases, and 15 bases separated the two germline ends. The germline gives CDR1 MRHNA, CDR2 SNTAGT. The CDR3 loop spans 14 amino acids.

The rearrangement links TRBV13 to TRBJ2-7; a possible D gene is TRBD1 (5 bases). Between the trimmed V and J ends, which lost 6 bases and 5 bases, there was a span of 14 bases. Per the germline V gene, CDR1 is PRHDT and CDR2 is FYEKMQ (reference sequence). The length of the CDR3 is 13 residues. CDR3 sequence reads: CASSSRVMNEQYF. The CDR3 DNA is TGTGCCAGCAGTTCCAGGGTAATGAACGAGCAGTACTTC.

J is TRBJ2-7 and V is TRBV9; 8 bases are shared with TRBD1. V dropped 0 bases and J dropped 3; count of bases not matched to a gene: 8. The CDR3 has 16 amino acids. The germline gives CDR1 SGDLS, CDR2 YYNGEE. The CDR3 nucleotides are TGTGCCAGCAGCGTAGGAGGCCAGGGGGCTATCTACGAGCAGTACTTC. Translating gives CASSVGGQGAIYEQYF.

The chain uses TRBV5-4 and TRBJ2-7; D might be TRBD1 (5 bases). This CDR3 is 14 amino acids long. V was trimmed by 2 bases and J by 5 bases, leaving 14 bases between them. Germline CDR1 reads SGHNT; CDR2 reads YYREEE (reference sequence). The CDR3 DNA reads TGTGCCAGCAGCTTAATCCAGGGTCTCCACGAGCAGTACTTC. Its protein product is CASSLIQGLHEQYF.

This clone has a single count. This chain connects TRBV15 to TRBJ2-1, with D possibly TRBD1 on 5 matching bases. Looked up from germline, CDR1 is LNHNV and CDR2 is YYDKDF (reference sequence). CDR3 length: 16 amino acids. Trimming pared 3 bases from V and 7 bases from J, leaving 19 bases between. CDR3 sequence: CATSRGKQGLRNEQFF. The CDR3 region has the DNA TGTGCCACCAGCAGGGGGAAGCAGGGCCTCCGAAATGAGCAGTTCTTC.

The J gene is TRBJ2-2, the V gene TRBV4-3, with a weak D call TRBD1 (5 bases). The CDR3 sequence is 14 residues long. The V end lost 2 bases, the J end lost 4 bases, and 8 bases lay between the germline ends. Germline V CDR1 and CDR2: LGHNA, YSLEER. The CDR3 spells CASSQRQSTGELFF. The CDR3 DNA reads TGCGCCAGCAGCCAACGACAGAGCACCGGGGAGCTGTTTTTT.

The V and J genes are TRBV4-3 and TRBJ1-6, with D possibly matching TRBD1 (6 bases). This CDR3 spans 13 amino acids. Trimming pared 3 bases from V and 7 bases from J, leaving 7 bases between. Germline CDR1 and CDR2: LGHNA and YSLEER. The CDR3, as DNA: TGCGCCAGCAGCCAGGGGACAAATTCACCCCTCCACTTT. This gives the protein CASSQGTNSPLHF.

The V gene is TRBV7-6, the J gene TRBJ2-7, with 7 positions matching TRBD1. The length of the CDR3 is 17 residues. V was pared by 1 base and J by 4 bases, with 13 bases of the junction left unmatched. Germline V gene sequence: CDR1 SGHVS, CDR2 FNYEAQ. The CDR3 spells CASSLVGPGQRPYEQYF. Here the CDR3 DNA reads TGTGCCAGCAGCTTAGTTGGACCGGGACAGCGCCCATACGAGCAGTACTTC.

The rearrangement uses TRBV6-5 and TRBJ2-7; D may be TRBD2 (5 bases). Germline CDR1 is MNHEY and CDR2 is SVGAGI. The CDR3 consists of 13 residues. Trimming removed 0 bases from V and 3 bases from J, with 6 bases in between. CDR3 loop: CASSYSRDYEQYF. In DNA, the CDR3 is TGTGCCAGCAGTTACTCGAGGGACTACGAGCAGTACTTC.

V and J are TRBV4-1 and TRBJ1-5; a possible D gene is TRBD1 (6 bases). Trimming cost V 1 base and J 4 bases, with 14 bases left between them. Germline assignment: CDR1 MGHRA and CDR2 YSYEKL. The CDR3 has 16 residues. CDR3 nucleotides: TGCGCCAGCAGCCAAGCCTGGACAGTCCGGAATCAGCCCCAGCATTTT. Translated, it gives CASSQAWTVRNQPQHF.

The chain joins TRBV11-3 to TRBJ2-7, with a weak D call TRBD1 (5 bases). The CDR3 contains 12 residues. The V end lost 1 base, the J end lost 7 bases, and 8 bases lay between the germline ends. CDR1 and CDR2 from the germline V gene are SGHNT and YENEEA. The CDR3: CASSLADREQYF. The CDR3 nucleotides read TGTGCCAGCAGCTTAGCAGACAGAGAGCAGTACTTC. Combining the CDR3 with reference TRBV11-3 and TRBJ2-7 gives the whole variable domain EAGVVQSPRYKIIEKKQPVAFWCNPISGHNTLYWYLQNLGQGPELLIRYENEEAVDDSQLPKDRFSAERLKGVDSTLKIQPAELGDSAVYLCASSLADREQYFGPGTRLTVT.

The V gene is TRBV28, the J gene TRBJ1-1; D is unresolved. The CDR3 sequence is 15 residues long. The germline gives CDR1 MDHEN, CDR2 SYDVKM. The germline V and J ends were trimmed by 2 bases and 1 base, with 11 bases remaining between them. The CDR3 reads CASSLPSDTNTEAFF. The CDR3 DNA reads as TGTGCCAGCAGTTTACCTTCAGATACGAACACTGAAGCTTTCTTT.

The chain is built from TRBV5-6 and TRBJ1-2; tentatively, D is TRBD1 (6 bases). Trimming pared 2 bases from V and 14 bases from J, leaving 19 bases between. The CDR3 has 13 amino acids. Germline CDR1 SGHDT, CDR2 YYEEEE. The CDR3 DNA follows: TGTGCCAGCAGCTTATACTTTGGGGGGGCGAAAACCTTC. It is translated as CASSLYFGGAKTF.

The chain employs TRBV18 and TRBJ2-1, with 10 bases lining up with TRBD2. Germline values: CDR1 KGHSH, CDR2 LQKENI. The CDR3 runs to 15 residues. V lost 5 bases and J lost 3; bases outside the gene matches: 4. CDR3 residues: CASSTLAGDYNEQFF. The CDR3, as DNA: TGTGCCAGCTCAACGCTAGCGGGGGACTACAATGAGCAGTTCTTC.

A word on this clone: The CDR3 does not close with the conserved phenylalanine or tryptophan, likely indicating a read error. Because the CDR3's place on the DNA is in doubt, the DNA is left out and the CDR3 is given as listed by TCRdb. The J gene is TRBJ1-2, the V gene TRBV2. A total of 11 residues make up the CDR3, ends included. Germline V lookup: CDR1 SNHLY, CDR2 FYNNEI. The CDR3 here is CASSEGGEITV.

This chain links TRBV27 with TRBJ1-1, with D uncertain. CDR3 length equals 13 residues. The germline gives CDR1 MNHEY, CDR2 SMNVEV (reference sequence). Trimming took off 4 bases at V and 1 base at J, with 7 bases between the two ends. The CDR3 region is CASSWAGNTEAFF. The CDR3 DNA follows: TGTGCCAGCAGTTGGGCTGGGAACACTGAAGCTTTCTTT.

The chain employs TRBV5-4 and TRBJ2-7; 9 nucleotides align to TRBD1. The CDR3 is 16 amino acids. Germline loops: CDR1 SGHNT, CDR2 YYREEE (reference sequence). After removal of 4 bases from V and 10 bases from J, the junction contained 18 bases not matched to a gene. CDR3: CASSPSWVGQGDLQYF. The CDR3 nucleotides are TGTGCCAGCAGCCCCTCTTGGGTGGGACAGGGCGACCTTCAGTACTTC.